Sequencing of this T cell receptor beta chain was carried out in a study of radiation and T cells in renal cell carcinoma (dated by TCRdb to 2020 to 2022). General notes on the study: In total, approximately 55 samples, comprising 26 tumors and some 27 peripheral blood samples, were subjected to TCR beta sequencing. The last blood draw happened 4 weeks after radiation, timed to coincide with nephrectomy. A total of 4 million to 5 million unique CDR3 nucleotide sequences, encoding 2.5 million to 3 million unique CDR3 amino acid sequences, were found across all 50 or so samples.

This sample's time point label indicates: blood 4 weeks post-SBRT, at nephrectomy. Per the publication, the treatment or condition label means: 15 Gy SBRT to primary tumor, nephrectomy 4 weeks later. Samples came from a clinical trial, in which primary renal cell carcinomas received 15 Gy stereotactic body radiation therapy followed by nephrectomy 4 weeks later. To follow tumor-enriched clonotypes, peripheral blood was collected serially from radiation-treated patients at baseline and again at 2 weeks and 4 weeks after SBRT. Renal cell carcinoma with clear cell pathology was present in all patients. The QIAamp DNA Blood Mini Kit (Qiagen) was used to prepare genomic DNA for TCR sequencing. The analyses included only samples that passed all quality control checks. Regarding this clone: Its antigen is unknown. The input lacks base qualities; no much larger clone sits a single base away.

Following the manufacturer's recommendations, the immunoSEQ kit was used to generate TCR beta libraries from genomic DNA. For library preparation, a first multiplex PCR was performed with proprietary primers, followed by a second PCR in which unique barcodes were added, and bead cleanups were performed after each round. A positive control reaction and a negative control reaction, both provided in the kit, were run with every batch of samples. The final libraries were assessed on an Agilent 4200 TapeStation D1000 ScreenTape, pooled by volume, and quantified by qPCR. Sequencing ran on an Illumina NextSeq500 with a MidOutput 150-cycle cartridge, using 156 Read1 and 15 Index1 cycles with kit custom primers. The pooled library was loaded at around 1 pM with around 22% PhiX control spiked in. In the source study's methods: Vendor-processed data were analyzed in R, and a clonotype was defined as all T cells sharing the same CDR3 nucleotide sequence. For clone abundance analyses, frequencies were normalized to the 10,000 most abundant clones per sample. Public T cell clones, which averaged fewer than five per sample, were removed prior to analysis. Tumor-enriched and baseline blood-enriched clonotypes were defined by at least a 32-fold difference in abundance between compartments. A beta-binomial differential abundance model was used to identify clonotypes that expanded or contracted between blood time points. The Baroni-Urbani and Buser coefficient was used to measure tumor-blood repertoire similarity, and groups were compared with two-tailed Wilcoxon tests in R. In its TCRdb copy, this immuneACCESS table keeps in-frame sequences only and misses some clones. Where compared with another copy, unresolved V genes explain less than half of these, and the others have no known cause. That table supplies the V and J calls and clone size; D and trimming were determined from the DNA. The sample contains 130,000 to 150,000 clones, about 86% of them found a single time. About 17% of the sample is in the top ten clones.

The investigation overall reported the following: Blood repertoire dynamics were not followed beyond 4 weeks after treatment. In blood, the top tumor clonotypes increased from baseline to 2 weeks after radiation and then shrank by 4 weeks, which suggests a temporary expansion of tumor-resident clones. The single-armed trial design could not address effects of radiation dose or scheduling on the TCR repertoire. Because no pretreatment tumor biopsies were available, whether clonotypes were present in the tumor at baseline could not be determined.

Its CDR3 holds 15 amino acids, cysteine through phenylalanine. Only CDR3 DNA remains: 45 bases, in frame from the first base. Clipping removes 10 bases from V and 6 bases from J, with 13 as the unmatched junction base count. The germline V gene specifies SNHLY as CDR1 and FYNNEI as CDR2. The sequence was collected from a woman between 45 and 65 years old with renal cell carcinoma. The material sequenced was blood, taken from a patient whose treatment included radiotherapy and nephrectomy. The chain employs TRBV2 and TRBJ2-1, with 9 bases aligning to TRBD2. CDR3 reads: CATHLTAGGSNEQFF. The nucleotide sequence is TGTGCCACACACCTTACAGCGGGAGGTTCCAATGAGCAGTTCTTC. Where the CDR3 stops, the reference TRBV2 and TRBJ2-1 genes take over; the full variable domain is EPEVTQTPSHQVTQMGQEVILRCVPISNHLYFYWYRQILGQKVEFLVSFYNNEISEKSEIFDDQFSVERPDGSNFTLKIRSTKLEDSAMYFCATHLTAGGSNEQFFGPGTRLTVL.